This TCR beta chain was profiled in a study of blood T cell repertoires in COVID-19. Overall study: T cells, B-cell-depleted T cells, or PBMCs provided the cDNA or gDNA that served as material.

The table lists this clone with a count of one. Only in-frame clones appear in the TCRdb table, and some are missing; sequencing was by immunoSEQ multiplex PCR. The table records 99,000 or so clones, about three quarters of them present only once. This CDR3 has 14 amino acids. V was cut by 7 bases and J by 4 bases, with 16 bases left in between. Germline lookup yields CDR1 ENHRY and CDR2 SYGVKD. The TCR comes from a woman in her 70s with acute or convalescent COVID-19. The sequenced material came from peripheral blood. The J gene is TRBJ1-2, the V gene TRBV10-3, with a weak D call TRBD1 (6 bases). This CDR3 reads CAITAGGRAYGYTF. CDR3 DNA: TGTGCCATCACAGCGGGGGGCAGGGCCTATGGCTACACCTTC.